Below are 9 T cell receptor beta chains sequenced from a single sample in a study of blood T cell repertoires in COVID-19. Measured with immunoSEQ multiplex PCR; TCRdb has only the in-frame clones, and not every one. The table lists around 200,000 clones, approximately 89% of them singletons. Specimen: PBMCs or T cells enriched from blood (not recorded which). Every receptor here comes from a man aged 35 to 55 who had recovered from COVID-19.

V gene TRBV7-8 combines with J gene TRBJ2-7, with D tentatively TRBD1 (5 bases). In germline, CDR1 is SGHVS, CDR2 FQNEAQ. This CDR3 comprises 16 residues. V was trimmed by 6 bases and J by 2 bases, leaving 20 bases between them. CDR3 loop: CASSRNGQGLPYEQYF. CDR3 DNA: TGTGCCAGCAGTCGAAACGGGCAGGGTTTGCCCTACGAGCAGTACTTC. The full variable domain, in which reference TRBV7-8 and TRBJ2-7 provide the parts outside the CDR3, is GAGVSQSPRYKVAKRGQDVALRCDPISGHVSLFWYQQALGQGPEFLTYFQNEAQLDKSGLPSDRFFAERPEGSVSTLKIQRTQQEDSAVYLCASSRNGQGLPYEQYFGPGTRLTVT.

V is TRBV18 and J is TRBJ1-4, with D perhaps TRBD1 (6 bases). Trimming took off 3 bases at V and 8 bases at J, with 13 bases between the two ends. The CDR3 extends over 14 amino acids. The germline CDR1 and CDR2 sequences are KGHSH and LQKENI. This CDR3 reads CASSPNKGEEKLFF. CDR3 in DNA: TGTGCCAGCTCACCCAATAAGGGGGAAGAAAAACTGTTTTTT.

The genes are TRBV7-2 and TRBJ2-4; 8 bases fit TRBD2. CDR3 size: 14 residues. Germline V gene lookup returns CDR1 SGHTA and CDR2 FQGNSA. V dropped 4 bases and J dropped 6; count of bases not matched to a gene: 5. As DNA, the CDR3 is TGTGCCAGCAGCTCACGACGGGGGGGAAACATTCAGTACTTC. This gives the protein CASSSRRGGNIQYF.

This chain connects TRBV28 to TRBJ1-1, with D possibly TRBD1 on 5 matching bases. Germline V lookup: CDR1 MDHEN, CDR2 SYDVKM. The CDR3 spans 13 residues. Trimming left V 8 bases short and J 1 base short, with 11 bases between. The CDR3 sequence is CASAPQGNTEAFF. The CDR3 DNA reads as TGTGCCAGCGCCCCCCAGGGGAACACTGAAGCTTTCTTT. Full variable domain (missing parts from reference TRBV28 and TRBJ1-1): DVKVTQSSRYLVKRTGEKVFLECVQDMDHENMFWYRQDPGLGLRLIYFSYDVKMKEKGDIPEGYSVSREKKERFSLILESASTNQTSMYLCASAPQGNTEAFFGQGTRLTVV.

The chain recombines TRBV9 with TRBJ1-1; the D is unclear. This CDR3 is built from 13 residues. Trimming left V 3 bases short and J 4 bases short, with 10 bases between. The germline gives CDR1 SGDLS, CDR2 YYNGEE. The CDR3 reads CASSGPGVTEAFF. The CDR3 region has the DNA TGTGCCAGCAGCGGACCAGGTGTCACTGAAGCTTTCTTT.

This chain links TRBV11-3 with TRBJ1-6; no clear D gene. Trimming shortened V by 8 bases and J by 6 bases, and 11 bases separated the two germline ends. The CDR3 covers 13 residues. Germline lookup yields CDR1 SGHNT and CDR2 YENEEA. Here the CDR3 reads CASGRGPNSPLHF. The CDR3, as DNA: TGTGCCAGCGGGCGGGGTCCTAATTCACCCCTCCACTTT.

This clone was counted a few times. V and J are TRBV24-1 and TRBJ1-5, with 7 bases that match TRBD1. Germline CDR1 and CDR2: KGHDR and SFDVKD. The V and J ends lost 3 bases and 6 bases, in that order; junction bases with no gene match: 13. CDR3 length equals 17 residues. Written as DNA, the CDR3 is TGTGCCACCAGTGATCCCTGGACAGGCGAATTAGGTCAGCCCCAGCATTTT. Amino acid sequence: CATSDPWTGELGQPQHF.

This clone rates as medium-sized. The V and J genes are TRBV7-2 and TRBJ2-7; D not certain. V was clipped by 5 bases and J by 6 bases, with 14 bases between them. The CDR3 sequence is 13 residues long. CDR1 and CDR2 (germline): SGHTA, FQGNSA. The CDR3 nucleotides are TGTGCCAGCAGCCTAGGGCTCTCAGGCGAGCAGTACTTC. Amino acid sequence: CASSLGLSGEQYF.

The chain uses TRBV7-9 and TRBJ1-4; D call uncertain. Germline values: CDR1 SEHNR, CDR2 FQNEAQ (reference sequence). This CDR3 is built from 14 residues. Trimming stripped 4 bases from V and 6 bases from J, with 12 bases between. The CDR3 sequence is CASSSGRRDEKLFF. The CDR3 DNA is TGTGCCAGCAGCTCGGGCAGGCGGGATGAAAAACTGTTTTTT.